This T cell receptor beta chain stems from a study of cytomegalovirus exposure and HLA in healthy donors. The PCR contained 60 Vbeta and 13 Jbeta primers. TCRdb's copy holds only in-frame clones and misses some; the assay was immunoSEQ multiplex PCR. The sample records about 130,000 clones, around 74% being singletons. The CDR3 has 13 residues. Trimming left V 5 bases short and J 3 bases short, with 10 bases between. The germline CDR1 and CDR2 sequences are LNHDA and SQIVND (reference sequence). This TCR derives from a man aged 30 to 39 in good health and CMV-seronegative. The material sequenced was PBMCs. The gene calls are TRBV19 and TRBJ1-2; perhaps TRBD1 as D (6 bases). CDR3 DNA: TGTGCCAGTAGTCTCAGGGGTGACTATGGCTACACCTTC. It is translated as CASSLRGDYGYTF.